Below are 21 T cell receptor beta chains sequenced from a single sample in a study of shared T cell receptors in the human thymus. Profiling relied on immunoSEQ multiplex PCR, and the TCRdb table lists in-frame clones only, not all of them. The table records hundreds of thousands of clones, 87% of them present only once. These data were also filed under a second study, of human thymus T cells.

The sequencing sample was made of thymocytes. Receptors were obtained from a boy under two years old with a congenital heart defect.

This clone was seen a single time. CDR3 protein: CASSPLRTGPLLTYEQYF. CDR3 sequence (DNA): TGTGCCAGCTCACCACTTCGGACAGGGCCTCTTTTAACCTACGAGCAGTACTTC. The genes are TRBV18 and TRBJ2-7; TRBD1 aligns across 8 bases. There are 18 residues in the CDR3. V lost 1 base to trimming and J lost 2 bases; unmatched junction nucleotides: 13. Germline assignment: CDR1 KGHSH and CDR2 LQKENI.

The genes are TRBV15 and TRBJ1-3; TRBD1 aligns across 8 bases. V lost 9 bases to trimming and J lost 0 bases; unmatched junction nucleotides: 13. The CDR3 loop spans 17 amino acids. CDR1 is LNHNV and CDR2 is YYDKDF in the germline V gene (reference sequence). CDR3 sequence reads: CATGQGTHLSSGNTIYF. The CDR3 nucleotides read TGTGCCACAGGACAGGGTACTCATCTTAGCTCTGGAAACACCATATATTTT.

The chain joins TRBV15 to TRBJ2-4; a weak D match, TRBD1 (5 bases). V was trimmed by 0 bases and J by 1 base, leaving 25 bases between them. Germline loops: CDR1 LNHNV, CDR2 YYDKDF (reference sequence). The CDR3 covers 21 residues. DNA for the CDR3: TGTGCCACCAGCAGAGACCCCCCCGCGATCACAGGAATGAGGGCCAAAAACATTCAGTACTTC. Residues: CATSRDPPAITGMRAKNIQYF.

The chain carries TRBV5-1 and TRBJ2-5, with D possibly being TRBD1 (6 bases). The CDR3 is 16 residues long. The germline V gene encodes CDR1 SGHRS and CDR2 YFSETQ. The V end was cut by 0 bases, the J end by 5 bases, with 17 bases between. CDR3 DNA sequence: TGCGCCAGCAGCTTGGAATCGTGGGGGCATTGGGAGACCCAGTACTTC. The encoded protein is CASSLESWGHWETQYF.

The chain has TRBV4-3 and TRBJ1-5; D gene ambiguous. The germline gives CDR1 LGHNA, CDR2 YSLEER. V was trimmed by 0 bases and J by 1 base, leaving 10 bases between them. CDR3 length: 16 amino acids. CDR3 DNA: TGCGCCAGCAGCCAAGAGAGGCTCCAGAGCAATCAGCCCCAGCATTTT. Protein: CASSQERLQSNQPQHF.

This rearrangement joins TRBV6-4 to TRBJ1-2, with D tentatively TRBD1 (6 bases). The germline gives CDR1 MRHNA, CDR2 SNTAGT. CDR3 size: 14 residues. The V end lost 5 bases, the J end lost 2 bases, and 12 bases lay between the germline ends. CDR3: CASSSGVGNYGYTF. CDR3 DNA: TGTGCCAGCAGTTCAGGGGTGGGGAACTATGGCTACACCTTC.

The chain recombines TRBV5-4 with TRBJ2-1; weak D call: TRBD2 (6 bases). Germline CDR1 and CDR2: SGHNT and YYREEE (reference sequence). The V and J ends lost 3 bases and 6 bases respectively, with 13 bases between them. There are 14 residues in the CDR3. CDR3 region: CASSYPRGTNEQFF. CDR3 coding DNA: TGTGCCAGCAGCTACCCACGGGGGACCAATGAGCAGTTCTTC.

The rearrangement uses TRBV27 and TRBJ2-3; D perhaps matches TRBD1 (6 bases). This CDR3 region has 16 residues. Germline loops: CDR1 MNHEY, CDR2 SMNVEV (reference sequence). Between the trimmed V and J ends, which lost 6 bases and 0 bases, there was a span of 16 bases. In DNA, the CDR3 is TGTGCCAGCAGGCGCCGACAGGCCCTTAGCACAGATACGCAGTATTTT. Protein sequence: CASRRRQALSTDTQYF.

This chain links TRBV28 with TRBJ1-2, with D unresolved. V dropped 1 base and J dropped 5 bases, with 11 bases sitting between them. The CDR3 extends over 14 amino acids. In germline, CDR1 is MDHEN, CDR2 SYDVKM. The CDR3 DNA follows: TGTGCCAGCAGTTTATCTAGGTTATTTTATGGCTACACCTTC. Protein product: CASSLSRLFYGYTF.

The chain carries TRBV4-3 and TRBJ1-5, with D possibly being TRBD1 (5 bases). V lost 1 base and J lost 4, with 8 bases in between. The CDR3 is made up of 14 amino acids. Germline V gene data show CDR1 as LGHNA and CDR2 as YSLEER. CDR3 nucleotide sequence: TGCGCCAGCAGCCAAGGACAGAAAAATCAGCCCCAGCATTTT. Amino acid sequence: CASSQGQKNQPQHF.

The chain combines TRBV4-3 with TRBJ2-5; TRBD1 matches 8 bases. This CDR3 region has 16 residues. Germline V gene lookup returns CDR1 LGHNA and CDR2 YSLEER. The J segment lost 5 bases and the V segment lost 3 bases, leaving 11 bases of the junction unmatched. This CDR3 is CASSQGHRGIIETQYF. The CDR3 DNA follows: TGCGCCAGCAGCCAGGGTCACAGGGGGATTATCGAGACCCAGTACTTC.

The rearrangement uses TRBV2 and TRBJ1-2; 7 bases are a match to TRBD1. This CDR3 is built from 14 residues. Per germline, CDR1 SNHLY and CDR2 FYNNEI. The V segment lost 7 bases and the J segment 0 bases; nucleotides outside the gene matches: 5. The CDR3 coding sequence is TGTGCCAGCATACGGGACAGTTCTAACTATGGCTACACCTTC. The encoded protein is CASIRDSSNYGYTF.

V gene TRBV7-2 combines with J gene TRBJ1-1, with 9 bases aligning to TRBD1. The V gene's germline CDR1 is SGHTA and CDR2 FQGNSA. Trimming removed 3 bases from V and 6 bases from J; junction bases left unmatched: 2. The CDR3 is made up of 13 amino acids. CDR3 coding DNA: TGTGCCAGCAGCTTCACAGGGGGCTCTGAAGCTTTCTTT. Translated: CASSFTGGSEAFF.

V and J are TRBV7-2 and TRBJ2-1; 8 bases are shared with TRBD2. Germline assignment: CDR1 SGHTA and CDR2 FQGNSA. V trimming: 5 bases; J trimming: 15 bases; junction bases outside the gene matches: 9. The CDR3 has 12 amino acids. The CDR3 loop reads CASSKPGLVLFF. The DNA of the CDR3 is TGTGCCAGCAGCAAACCGGGACTAGTCTTGTTCTTC.

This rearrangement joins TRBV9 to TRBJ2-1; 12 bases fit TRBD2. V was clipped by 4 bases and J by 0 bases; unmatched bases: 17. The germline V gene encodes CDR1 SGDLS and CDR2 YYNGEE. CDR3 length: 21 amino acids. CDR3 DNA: TGTGCCAGCAGCTCACACCCCGGACTAGCGGGGCCGATAGTCTCCTACAATGAGCAGTTCTTC. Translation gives CASSSHPGLAGPIVSYNEQFF.

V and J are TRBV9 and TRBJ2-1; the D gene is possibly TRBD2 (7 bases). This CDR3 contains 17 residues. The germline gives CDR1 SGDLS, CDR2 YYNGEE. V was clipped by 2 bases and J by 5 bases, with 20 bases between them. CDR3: CASSVPRGGGLNNEQFF. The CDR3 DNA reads TGTGCCAGCAGCGTCCCCAGGGGCGGGGGACTTAACAATGAGCAGTTCTTC.

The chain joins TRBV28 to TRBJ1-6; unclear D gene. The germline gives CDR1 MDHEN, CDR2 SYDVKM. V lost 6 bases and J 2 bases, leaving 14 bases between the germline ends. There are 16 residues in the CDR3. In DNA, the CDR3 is TGTGCCAGCAGCAGACACGGTGCTCCCTATAATTCACCCCTCCACTTT. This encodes CASSRHGAPYNSPLHF.

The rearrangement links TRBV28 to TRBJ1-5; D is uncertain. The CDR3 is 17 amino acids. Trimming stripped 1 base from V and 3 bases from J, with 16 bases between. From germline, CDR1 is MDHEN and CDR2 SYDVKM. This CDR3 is CASSLYAFGENNQPQHF. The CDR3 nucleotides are TGTGCCAGCAGTTTATATGCCTTTGGGGAGAACAATCAGCCCCAGCATTTT.

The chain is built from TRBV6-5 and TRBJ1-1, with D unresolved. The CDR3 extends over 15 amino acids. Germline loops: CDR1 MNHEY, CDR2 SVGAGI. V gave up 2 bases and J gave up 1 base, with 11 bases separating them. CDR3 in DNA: TGTGCCAGCAGTTACCTTCCAGGCACGAACACTGAAGCTTTCTTT. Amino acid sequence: CASSYLPGTNTEAFF.

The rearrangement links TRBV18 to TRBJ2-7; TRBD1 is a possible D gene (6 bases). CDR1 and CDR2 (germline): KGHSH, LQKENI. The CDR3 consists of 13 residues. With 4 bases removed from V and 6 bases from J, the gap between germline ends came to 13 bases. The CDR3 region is CASSRRTAFEQYF. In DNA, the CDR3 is TGTGCCAGCTCACGCCGGACAGCTTTCGAGCAGTACTTC.

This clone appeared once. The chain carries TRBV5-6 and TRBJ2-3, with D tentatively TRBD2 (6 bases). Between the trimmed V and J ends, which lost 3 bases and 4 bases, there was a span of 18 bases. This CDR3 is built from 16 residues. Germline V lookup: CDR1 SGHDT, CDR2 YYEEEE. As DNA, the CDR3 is TGTGCCAGCAGCTGGCGGGGAAGAGGTGGCGCAGATACGCAGTATTTT. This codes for CASSWRGRGGADTQYF.